Sequencing of this TCR beta chain was carried out in a study of control samples from healthy donors and cancer patients. V was trimmed by 3 bases and J by 4 bases, leaving 7 bases between them. Germline loops: CDR1 SQVTM, CDR2 ANQGSEA. The CDR3 contains 12 residues. Method: immunoSEQ multiplex PCR; TCRdb's copy keeps in-frame clones and lacks some. The sample contains 90,000 or so clones, around 90% of which appear only once. Source material: PBMCs. V and J are TRBV29-1 and TRBJ1-3; D not certain. The sequence derives from a woman in her forties or fifties with colorectal cancer. The CDR3 loop reads CSVEDGGNTIYF. CDR3 nucleotides: TGCAGCGTTGAGGACGGCGGAAACACCATATATTTT.